Shown below are 30 T cell receptor beta chains from a single sample sequenced in a study of PD-L1 blockade in urothelial cancer. Clones were read by immunoSEQ multiplex PCR, and TCRdb kept only the in-frame ones, dropping some. This sample carries about 84,000 clones, 90% to 95% of them seen once, and the ten largest clones take over 9%. Specimen: PBMCs, collected around atezolizumab (anti-PD-L1) treatment. These receptor sequences come from a man in his 60s with urothelial cancer.

V gene TRBV5-1 combines with J gene TRBJ2-5; D is perhaps TRBD2 (7 bases). Trimming cost V 0 bases and J 1 base, with 10 bases left between them. The germline V gene has CDR1 SGHRS and CDR2 YFSETQ. The CDR3 is 15 residues long. The CDR3 DNA is TGCGCCAGCAGCTTGGAGGGGGGGCTCCAAGAGACCCAGTACTTC. It encodes CASSLEGGLQETQYF.

The chain joins TRBV7-3 to TRBJ2-1; 13 nucleotides line up with TRBD2. The CDR3 totals 15 residues. The J segment lost 9 bases and the V segment lost 5 bases, leaving 7 bases of the junction unmatched. The V gene's germline CDR1 is SGHTA and CDR2 FQGTGA. As DNA, the CDR3 is TGTGCCAGCAGCCGAGGGACTAGCGGGGATGGTGAGCAGTTCTTC. Translated, it gives CASSRGTSGDGEQFF.

The chain carries TRBV4-1 and TRBJ1-6; D might be TRBD1 (5 bases). The length of the CDR3 is 15 residues. Germline loops: CDR1 MGHRA, CDR2 YSYEKL. Deletions cut 2 bases from V and 7 bases from J, with 12 bases between. CDR3: CASSQYTGVNSPLHF. The CDR3 nucleotides are TGCGCCAGCAGCCAATATACAGGAGTGAATTCACCCCTCCACTTT.

V and J are TRBV5-1 and TRBJ2-7; TRBD1 is a possible D gene (7 bases). The length of the CDR3 is 15 residues. The germline gives CDR1 SGHRS, CDR2 YFSETQ. V lost 4 bases and J lost 6, with 20 bases in between. In DNA form, the CDR3 reads TGCGCCAGCAGCCCGGAGGGGGCCGGAGTGAGCGAGCAGTACTTC. It specifies CASSPEGAGVSEQYF. The full variable domain, with the rest looked up from reference TRBV5-1 and TRBJ2-7, is KAGVTQTPRYLIKTRGQQVTLSCSPISGHRSVSWYQQTPGQGLQFLFEYFSETQRNKGNFPGRFSGRQFSNSRSEMNVSTLELGDSALYLCASSPEGAGVSEQYFGPGTRLTVT.

The DNA for the CDR3 is TGTGCCAGCAGTCCTATGATGCGGGAGGTCGAGCAGTTCTTC. It yields the protein CASSPMMREVEQFF. The chain employs TRBV28 and TRBJ2-1; 8 bases align to TRBD2. Germline V CDR1 and CDR2: MDHEN, SYDVKM. The CDR3 is 14 amino acids. The junction had 10 bases not matched to a gene; V was cut back by 5 bases and J by 10 bases.

The chain is built from TRBV5-1 and TRBJ2-7, with D uncertain. The CDR3 contains 15 residues. Trimming took 0 bases from V and 7 from J, leaving 17 bases between them. Per the germline V gene, CDR1 is SGHRS and CDR2 is YFSETQ. CDR3 bases: TGCGCCAGCAGCTTGGGGCAATCGCCTCCCTCTGAGCAGTACTTC. Protein sequence: CASSLGQSPPSEQYF. Full variable domain (rest looked up from reference TRBV5-1 and TRBJ2-7): KAGVTQTPRYLIKTRGQQVTLSCSPISGHRSVSWYQQTPGQGLQFLFEYFSETQRNKGNFPGRFSGRQFSNSRSEMNVSTLELGDSALYLCASSLGQSPPSEQYFGPGTRLTVT.

This clone has only one observation. The chain couples TRBV4-3 to TRBJ1-2; TRBD1 agrees at 8 bases. Unmatched junction bases numbered 9, after V lost 5 bases and J lost 4 bases. The CDR3 consists of 15 residues. The germline V gene has CDR1 LGHNA and CDR2 YSLEER. CDR3 in amino acids: CASSIKQGGSYGYTF. The CDR3, as DNA: TGCGCCAGCAGCATAAAACAGGGGGGCAGCTATGGCTACACCTTC.

The chain carries TRBV6-9 and TRBJ1-5; D gene unclear. This CDR3 spans 18 amino acids. Germline V gene sequence: CDR1 MNHGY, CDR2 SVAAGI. V was pared by 0 bases and J by 7 bases, with 22 bases between. In DNA form, the CDR3 reads TGTGCCAGCAGTTATTCGGCTGCGGATGCTTCTCCGTTCCAGCCCCAGCATTTT. It specifies CASSYSAADASPFQPQHF.

This chain links TRBV28 with TRBJ1-5; weak D call: TRBD1 (6 bases). The germline CDR1 and CDR2 sequences are MDHEN and SYDVKM. The CDR3 is 13 amino acids. The V and J ends lost 6 bases and 6 bases respectively, with 12 bases between them. The CDR3 sequence: CASRGNRAQPQHF. CDR3 in DNA: TGTGCCAGCAGGGGAAACAGGGCTCAGCCCCAGCATTTT.

The chain links TRBV19 to TRBJ2-3; TRBD1 might be the D (6 bases). Germline CDR1 LNHDA, CDR2 SQIVND (reference sequence). There are 15 residues in the CDR3. V lost 5 bases and J 0 bases, leaving 12 bases between the germline ends. The CDR3 protein is CASSDRSGSTDTQYF. The CDR3 DNA reads as TGTGCCAGTAGTGACAGGTCCGGTAGCACAGATACGCAGTATTTT.

This chain joins TRBV5-1 and TRBJ2-2; TRBD1 matches at 10 bases. This CDR3 contains 16 residues. Germline CDR1 SGHRS, CDR2 YFSETQ. The ends lost 0 bases at V and 3 bases at J; junction bases unmatched: 2. The CDR3 coding sequence is TGCGCCAGCAGCTTGGAGACAGGGGGCTACACCGGGGAGCTGTTTTTT. Its protein product is CASSLETGGYTGELFF.

This clone was observed a few times. The CDR3 protein is CASRPKTVTYNSPLHF. The CDR3 DNA sequence: TGTGCCAGCAGACCTAAGACAGTGACCTATAATTCACCCCTCCACTTT. V and J are TRBV27 and TRBJ1-6; the D gene is possibly TRBD1 (5 bases). From germline, CDR1 is MNHEY and CDR2 SMNVEV (reference sequence). V gave up 6 bases and J gave up 2 bases, with 14 bases separating them. This CDR3 has 16 amino acids.

This clone was counted only a few times. This rearrangement joins TRBV6-5 to TRBJ1-4; weak D call: TRBD1 (6 bases). The CDR3 loop spans 14 amino acids. V gave up 5 bases and J gave up 4 bases, with 11 bases separating them. The germline CDR1 and CDR2 sequences are MNHEY and SVGAGI. The CDR3 reads CASSQTGFNEKLFF. CDR3 sequence (DNA): TGTGCCAGCAGTCAAACAGGGTTTAATGAAAAACTGTTTTTT.

This chain links TRBV7-2 with TRBJ2-3; 10 positions agree with TRBD2. CDR1 and CDR2 (germline): SGHTA, FQGNSA. V was pared by 2 bases and J by 0 bases, with 5 bases of the junction left unmatched. There are 17 residues in the CDR3. CDR3 nucleotide sequence: TGTGCCAGCAGCTTATATAGCGGGGGGCAAAGCACAGATACGCAGTATTTT. It yields the protein CASSLYSGGQSTDTQYF.

This chain links TRBV7-8 with TRBJ2-7; 7 bases map to TRBD2. The CDR3 length is 14 residues. The trim removed 0 bases at V and 5 bases at J, leaving 4 bases unmatched. Germline CDR1 is SGHVS and CDR2 is FQNEAQ. CDR3 region: CASSLARAGHEQYF. As DNA, the CDR3 is TGTGCCAGCAGCTTAGCGCGAGCGGGGCACGAGCAGTACTTC. Supplemented by reference TRBV7-8 and TRBJ2-7, the full variable domain reads GAGVSQSPRYKVAKRGQDVALRCDPISGHVSLFWYQQALGQGPEFLTYFQNEAQLDKSGLPSDRFFAERPEGSVSTLKIQRTQQEDSAVYLCASSLARAGHEQYFGPGTRLTVT.

This chain connects TRBV7-3 to TRBJ2-1, with TRBD1 as a possible D gene (6 bases). This CDR3 spans 13 amino acids. The V gene lost 6 bases and the J gene lost 6 bases, with 12 bases spanning the gap. Germline V gives CDR1 SGHTA, CDR2 FQGTGA. The CDR3 region is CASSEARGNEQFF. CDR3 DNA: TGTGCCAGCAGTGAAGCCAGGGGCAATGAGCAGTTCTTC. Using reference TRBV7-3 and TRBJ2-1 for the parts outside the CDR3, the full variable domain is GAGVSQTPSNKVTEKGKYVELRCDPISGHTALYWYRQSLGQGPEFLIYFQGTGAADDSGLPNDRFFAVRPEGSVSTLKIQRTERGDSAVYLCASSEARGNEQFFGPGTRLTVL.

The chain carries TRBV9 and TRBJ2-1; D gene uncertain. V was trimmed by 3 bases and J by 8 bases, leaving 6 bases between them. CDR1 is SGDLS, CDR2 YYNGEE, per germline. This CDR3 spans 11 amino acids. The CDR3 region is CASSASDEQFF. CDR3 DNA sequence: TGTGCCAGCAGCGCTTCCGATGAGCAGTTCTTC.

The chain joins TRBV9 to TRBJ1-3; tentatively, D is TRBD1 (5 bases). Trimming removed 2 bases at V and 0 bases at J, with 9 bases between. CDR3 length: 15 residues. CDR1 and CDR2 from the germline V gene are SGDLS and YYNGEE. The CDR3 loop is CASSVGGFSGNTIYF. CDR3 in DNA: TGTGCCAGCAGCGTCGGGGGATTCTCTGGAAACACCATATATTTT.

The chain is built from TRBV30 and TRBJ2-2; 9 nucleotides align to TRBD2. The V gene's germline CDR1 is GTSNPN and CDR2 SVGIG (reference sequence). The CDR3 consists of 15 residues. With V trimmed by 1 base and J by 6 bases, 6 bases remained unmatched. The CDR3 sequence: CAWSGTSEVAGELFF. The CDR3, as DNA: TGTGCCTGGAGTGGGACTAGCGAGGTCGCCGGGGAGCTGTTTTTT.

The chain couples TRBV2 to TRBJ1-2; no clear D gene. Trimming stripped 4 bases from V and 8 bases from J, with 8 bases between. This CDR3 has 11 residues. Germline assignment: CDR1 SNHLY and CDR2 FYNNEI. CDR3 coding DNA: TGTGCCAGCAGTGTGGCGGGCGGCTACACCTTC. Encoded protein: CASSVAGGYTF.

This chain joins TRBV29-1 and TRBJ2-4, with TRBD2 matching 11 bases. CDR1 is SQVTM, CDR2 ANQGSEA, per germline. The CDR3 contains 13 residues. After removal of 4 bases from V and 8 bases from J, the junction contained 4 bases not matched to a gene. CDR3 sequence reads: CSVGLAGQDIQYF. The CDR3 DNA is TGCAGCGTTGGACTAGCGGGGCAGGACATTCAGTACTTC.

The chain employs TRBV11-1 and TRBJ2-2; D gene unclear. Germline V gene lookup returns CDR1 SGHAT and CDR2 FQDESV (reference sequence). This CDR3 comprises 14 residues. V shed 6 bases and J shed 0 bases, with 8 bases lying between them. This CDR3 reads CASRRIANTGELFF. CDR3 in DNA: TGTGCCAGCAGGCGGATAGCGAACACCGGGGAGCTGTTTTTT. Full variable domain (rest looked up from reference TRBV11-1 and TRBJ2-2): EAEVAQSPRYKITEKSQAVAFWCDPISGHATLYWYRQILGQGPELLVQFQDESVVDDSQLPKDRFSAERLKGVDSTLKIQPAELGDSAMYLCASRRIANTGELFFGEGSRLTVL.

This clone was recorded only once. The V call is TRBV4-3, the J call TRBJ2-5, with 8 bases identical to TRBD2. The CDR3 length is 20 residues. Germline CDR1 reads LGHNA; CDR2 reads YSLEER. Trimming removed 0 bases from V and 5 bases from J; junction bases left unmatched: 20. The CDR3 DNA sequence: TGCGCCAGCAGCCAAGATGCGATAGGGGGGGGAAGACTAGCGATGGAGACCCAGTACTTC. Translated: CASSQDAIGGGRLAMETQYF.

This chain connects TRBV7-9 to TRBJ2-5; the D is unclear. This CDR3 has 14 residues. CDR1 is SEHNR, CDR2 FQNEAQ, per germline (reference sequence). The V end lost 5 bases, the J end lost 0 bases, and 10 bases lay between the germline ends. This CDR3 reads CASSGARDQETQYF. The CDR3 coding sequence is TGTGCCAGCAGCGGTGCCCGGGACCAAGAGACCCAGTACTTC.

V usage is TRBV7-9 and J usage is TRBJ2-6, with D maybe TRBD1 (5 bases). Germline V gene sequence: CDR1 SEHNR, CDR2 FQNEAQ (reference sequence). The CDR3 has 17 residues. Trimming cost V 1 base and J 0 bases, with 10 bases left between them. The DNA for the CDR3 is TGTGCCAGCAGCTTAGACAGGTCAAGCTCTGGGGCCAACGTCCTGACTTTC. It codes for CASSLDRSSSGANVLTF.

The chain is built from TRBV30 and TRBJ1-2; 7 nucleotides align to TRBD1. V was pared by 0 bases and J by 9 bases, with 10 bases of the junction left unmatched. This CDR3 contains 14 residues. Germline CDR1 reads GTSNPN; CDR2 reads SVGIG (reference sequence). CDR3 in DNA: TGTGCCTGGAGTGTAAAGGGGGCTGGGGGCCGCTACACCTTC. Protein sequence: CAWSVKGAGGRYTF.

The chain links TRBV7-2 to TRBJ2-5; D call uncertain. Trimming pared 1 base from V and 2 bases from J, leaving 5 bases between. This CDR3 has 13 residues. The germline CDR1 and CDR2 sequences are SGHTA and FQGNSA. In nucleotides, the CDR3 is TGTGCCAGCAGCTTAGTTCTACAAGAGACCCAGTACTTC. Translating it yields CASSLVLQETQYF.

The chain combines TRBV4-3 with TRBJ2-3; D gene unclear. The CDR3 is 14 amino acids. V was clipped by 1 base and J by 5 bases, with 10 bases between them. CDR1 is LGHNA and CDR2 is YSLEER in the germline V gene. CDR3 DNA: TGCGCCAGCAGCCAAGGAGCGCGTGGAGATACGCAGTATTTT. Translating it yields CASSQGARGDTQYF.

The chain carries TRBV7-2 and TRBJ2-5, with 11 bases fitting TRBD2. Germline trimming cut 5 bases from V and 7 bases from J; bases unmatched to any gene: 12. From germline, CDR1 is SGHTA and CDR2 FQGNSA. The CDR3 loop spans 16 amino acids. In DNA, the CDR3 is TGTGCCAGCAGCCGTAACATAGCGGGGGGGCTTGGGACCCAGTACTTC. It encodes CASSRNIAGGLGTQYF.

This clone has a handful of counts. The chain combines TRBV9 with TRBJ2-2; 8 nucleotides match TRBD2. The V gene end was trimmed by 3 bases and the J gene end by 5 bases; junction bases not matched to a gene: 9. The CDR3 totals 16 residues. Germline CDR1 reads SGDLS; CDR2 reads YYNGEE. The DNA for the CDR3 is TGTGCCAGCAGCGGTGCCGAAGCGGGGGTGACCGGGGAGCTGTTTTTT. Translation gives CASSGAEAGVTGELFF. Complete variable domain (other parts from reference TRBV9 and TRBJ2-2): DSGVTQTPKHLITATGQRVTLRCSPRSGDLSVYWYQQSLDQGLQFLIQYYNGEERAKGNILERFSAQQFPDLHSELNLSSLELGDSALYFCASSGAEAGVTGELFFGEGSRLTVL.